These T cell receptor beta chains were read from a single sample in a study of T-cell reconstitution after alpha-beta-depleted transplantation in children. TCRdb itself ran the PCR reads through MiXCR, one entry per CDR3 protein. The data contain 450,000 to 600,000 distinct CDR3 sequences, roughly 18% of them singletons. The specimen was PBMCs from the stem cell graft donor, collected from the stem cell graft. All receptors derive from a human donor who donated a stem cell graft to a child with acute lymphoblastic leukemia. CDR3s include the opening cysteine and the closing phenylalanine or tryptophan. The D gene is left open where the match is weak. The size of a clone is reported for some rows only, either as once, few or many, or as a class for expanded clones.

clone size	V gene	J gene	D gene	CDR3 protein	CDR3 DNA
NA	TRBV15	TRBJ2-7	NA	CATSIQGRRWEQYF	TGTGCCACCAGCATCCAGGGACGGAGGTGGGAGCAGTACTTC
NA	TRBV6-1	TRBJ2-3	NA	CASSPGTRMRDTQYF	TGTGCCAGCAGTCCCGGGACAAGAATGAGGGATACGCAGTATTTT
few	TRBV20-1	TRBJ1-1	NA	CSARQVGAFF	TGCAGTGCTAGACAGGTCGGAGCTTTCTTT
NA	TRBV6-1	TRBJ2-2	TRBD1	CASGRGSTGELFF	TGTGCCAGCGGCAGGGGGTCGACCGGGGAGCTGTTTTTT
NA	TRBV6-2/TRBV6-3	TRBJ2-4	TRBD1	CASSYGPPGQGARAKNIQYF	TGTGCCAGCAGTTACGGACCGCCAGGACAGGGGGCTAGAGCCAAAAACATTCAGTACTTC
few	TRBV9	TRBJ2-1	TRBD1	CASSVDRVGEQFF	TGTGCCAGCAGCGTGGACAGGGTCGGTGAGCAGTTCTTC
few	TRBV7-9	TRBJ2-1	NA	CASTPEGLANEQFF	TGTGCCAGCACCCCGGAGGGCCTCGCCAATGAGCAGTTCTTC
NA	TRBV29-1	TRBJ2-1	NA	CSVGRVGYNEQFF	TGCAGCGTTGGAAGAGTCGGCTACAATGAGCAGTTCTTC
NA	TRBV7-9	TRBJ2-3	TRBD2	CASSLTGLAPDTQYF	TGTGCCAGCAGCTTAACGGGACTAGCGCCAGATACGCAGTATTTT
NA	TRBV12-3/TRBV12-4	TRBJ1-5	TRBD1	CASSSRTGSNQPQHF	TGTGCCAGCAGTTCTAGGACAGGGAGCAATCAGCCCCAGCATTTT
once	TRBV7-9	TRBJ2-5	NA	CASSLVVTPKKETQYF	TGTGCCAGCAGCTTAGTTGTGACCCCCAAGAAGGAGACCCAGTACTTC
few	TRBV12-3/TRBV12-4	TRBJ2-1	NA	CASSPTRVHNEQFF	TGTGCCAGCAGTCCGACACGAGTGCACAATGAGCAGTTCTTC
few	TRBV5-6	TRBJ2-1	NA	CASSPWPAPSSYNEQFF	TGTGCCAGCAGCCCATGGCCAGCCCCCAGCTCCTACAATGAGCAGTTCTTC
few	TRBV20-1	TRBJ2-3	NA	CSARTLGTASTDTQYF	TGCAGTGCTAGAACTCTCGGGACTGCTAGCACAGATACGCAGTATTTT
few	TRBV7-8	TRBJ2-5	NA	CASSQSVQRRETQYF	TGTGCCAGCAGCCAATCAGTACAGAGGAGAGAGACCCAGTACTTC
few	TRBV2	TRBJ2-1	TRBD2	CASMGLARSYNEQFF	TGTGCCAGCATGGGACTAGCGCGCTCTTACAATGAGCAGTTCTTC
few	TRBV28	TRBJ2-1	TRBD2	CASSLPGGAYNEQFF	TGTGCCAGCAGTTTGCCCGGGGGGGCCTACAATGAGCAGTTCTTC
NA	TRBV24-1	TRBJ1-1	NA	CATSDDQSPGTGPAFF	TGTGCCACCAGTGATGACCAGAGTCCCGGTACAGGGCCCGCTTTCTTT
few	TRBV27	TRBJ2-2	NA	CASSFQGAGELFF	TGTGCCAGCAGTTTCCAAGGGGCCGGGGAGCTGTTTTTT
few	TRBV29-1	TRBJ2-1	TRBD2	CSVDPTSGPLGEQFF	TGCAGCGTTGATCCTACTAGCGGCCCTTTGGGGGAGCAGTTCTTC
NA	TRBV25-1	TRBJ2-7	TRBD2	CASSGYGGGEQYF	TGTGCCAGCAGTGGATACGGCGGGGGCGAGCAGTACTTC
few	TRBV20-1	TRBJ2-1	NA	CSAAVLRGVGDEQFF	TGCAGTGCCGCCGTATTAAGGGGGGTGGGCGATGAGCAGTTCTTC
NA	TRBV2	TRBJ1-6	NA	CASSDPDRSRYALPGHNSPLHF	TGTGCCAGCAGTGATCCCGACAGAAGCCGATACGCCCTCCCCGGCCATAATTCACCCCTCCACTTT
NA	TRBV4-1	TRBJ1-1	NA	CASSSGRENTEAFF	TGCGCCAGCAGCTCTGGACGGGAGAACACTGAAGCTTTCTTT
many	TRBV5-1	TRBJ2-3	TRBD1	CASSPDRGADTQYF	TGCGCCAGCAGCCCGGACAGGGGGGCAGATACGCAGTATTTT
NA	TRBV3-1	TRBJ1-1	NA	CASSAKWAGEAFF	TGTGCCAGCAGCGCGAAATGGGCAGGTGAAGCTTTCTTT
NA	TRBV27	TRBJ2-2	NA	CASSLSAGTGELFF	TGTGCCAGCAGTTTATCGGCAGGAACCGGGGAGCTGTTTTTT
NA	TRBV12-5	TRBJ2-5	NA	CASGWGAQETQYF	TGTGCTAGTGGTTGGGGGGCTCAAGAGACCCAGTACTTC
few	TRBV29-1	TRBJ1-4	NA	CSVAQGQVEKLFF	TGCAGCGTGGCCCAGGGGCAGGTTGAAAAACTGTTTTTT
NA	TRBV18	TRBJ2-7	TRBD1	CASSRNRDREFYEQYF	TGTGCCAGCTCACGTAACCGGGACAGGGAGTTTTACGAGCAGTACTTC
NA	TRBV27	TRBJ1-2	NA	CASSYPGNYGYTF	TGTGCCAGCAGTTATCCCGGAAACTATGGCTACACCTTC
NA	TRBV25-1	TRBJ2-5	NA	CASSPRYRETQYF	TGTGCCAGCAGTCCCCGGTACCGGGAGACCCAGTACTTC
few	TRBV6-5	TRBJ1-1	TRBD1	CASSYDGTGGTEAFF	TGTGCCAGCAGTTACGACGGGACAGGGGGCACTGAAGCTTTCTTT
few	TRBV3-1	TRBJ2-2	NA	CASSQTNTGELFF	TGTGCCAGCAGCCAGACGAACACCGGGGAGCTGTTTTTT
few	TRBV7-3	TRBJ2-7	NA	CASSLMGGSGYEQYF	TGTGCCAGCAGCTTAATGGGTGGGAGCGGCTACGAGCAGTACTTC
NA	TRBV7-8	TRBJ2-3	TRBD2	CASSPLGGRNTDTQYF	TGTGCCAGCAGCCCATTGGGCGGGAGAAATACAGATACGCAGTATTTT
few	TRBV20-1	TRBJ2-7	NA	CSARRLVETYEQYF	TGCAGTGCTAGACGACTAGTAGAAACCTACGAGCAGTACTTC
NA	TRBV7-9	TRBJ2-1	TRBD1	CASSSDRVGQFF	TGTGCCAGCAGTTCGGACAGGGTTGGGCAGTTCTTC
few	TRBV6-6	TRBJ2-2	NA	CASSYPTGELFF	TGTGCCAGCAGTTACCCCACCGGGGAGCTGTTTTTT
NA	TRBV5-1	TRBJ2-1	NA	CASSATDLNNEQFF	TGCGCCAGCAGCGCCACCGACTTGAATAATGAGCAGTTCTTC
few	TRBV5-4	TRBJ2-6	TRBD1	CASSFRAGGISGANVLTF	TGTGCCAGCAGCTTTCGGGCAGGGGGCATTTCTGGGGCCAACGTCCTGACTTTC
NA	TRBV5-1	TRBJ2-1	NA	CASSLANSDEQFF	TGCGCCAGCAGCTTGGCCAACAGCGATGAGCAGTTCTTC
many	TRBV5-5	TRBJ1-4	NA	CASSWGNEKLFF	TGTGCCAGCAGCTGGGGAAATGAAAAACTGTTTTTT
NA	TRBV10-2	TRBJ2-5	NA	CASSERGPRRVTQYF	TGCGCCAGCAGTGAGCGGGGGCCCAGGCGTGTGACCCAGTACTTC
NA	TRBV11-3	TRBJ2-1	NA	CASSFTVNEQFF	TGTGCCAGCAGCTTCACGGTGAATGAGCAGTTCTTC
NA	TRBV4-1	TRBJ1-1	NA	CASSARGGKVLNTEAFF	TGCGCCAGCAGCGCCCGGGGAGGGAAGGTTTTGAACACTGAAGCTTTCTTT
few	TRBV25-1	TRBJ2-5	TRBD2	CASSNPGGRETQYF	TGTGCCAGCAGTAATCCGGGAGGGCGAGAGACCCAGTACTTC
NA	TRBV5-1	TRBJ2-2	TRBD2	CASSLVSGGRSTGELFF	TGCGCCAGCAGCTTGGTATCCGGCGGGAGATCTACCGGGGAGCTGTTTTTT
few	TRBV9	TRBJ2-7	TRBD1	CASSAVSGTGTHEQYF	TGTGCCAGCAGCGCCGTCTCCGGGACAGGGACCCACGAGCAGTACTTC
few	TRBV29-1	TRBJ2-7	TRBD1	CSVVDRASYEQYF	TGCAGCGTTGTGGACAGGGCCTCCTACGAGCAGTACTTC
NA	TRBV5-1	TRBJ2-2	TRBD1	CASNLQGARAGELFF	TGCGCCAGCAACTTACAGGGGGCGCGGGCCGGGGAGCTGTTTTTT
few	TRBV25-1	TRBJ2-4	NA	CASSDSSPKNIQYF	TGTGCCAGCAGTGATTCTAGTCCCAAAAACATTCAGTACTTC
NA	TRBV19	TRBJ1-1	NA	CASSGGTEAFF	TGTGCCAGTAGCGGGGGCACTGAAGCTTTCTTT
few	TRBV7-6	TRBJ2-7	TRBD2	CASSLYGGGREQYF	TGTGCCAGCAGCTTATATGGGGGGGGACGCGAGCAGTACTTC